These T cell receptor beta chains were read from a single sample in a study of beta chain features in type 1 diabetes. This table comes from immunoSEQ multiplex PCR, and its TCRdb copy is limited to in-frame clones, with some not included. The data show around 160,000 clones, roughly 48% seen once. Sequencing was performed on Tregs from blood. The receptors come from a young man in good health. Both conserved end residues are part of each CDR3. A D gene is named only where the DNA matches it firmly. Size tells how often a clone was seen (once, few, many) or the class of an expanded clone, and some rows leave it out.

TRBJ2-7 | TRBV7-2 | TRBD1 | . | TGTGCCAGCAGCCCAGCCGGGACAGGGGTCTACGAGCAGTACTTC | CASSPAGTGVYEQYF
TRBJ1-1 | TRBV6-6 | . | . | TGTGCCAGCAGTTACTGGTCAGGATTAGAAGCTTTCTTT | CASSYWSGLEAFF
TRBJ2-5 | TRBV10-3 | TRBD2 | . | TGTGCCGTCGGACTAGCGGGAGGAAAAGAGACCCAGTACTTC | CAVGLAGGKETQYF
TRBJ1-5 | TRBV15 | . | . | TGTGCCACCAGTTCAGCGCAGGGGAGAAATCAGCCCCAGCATTTT | CATSSAQGRNQPQHF
TRBJ2-1 | TRBV28 | TRBD2 | . | TGTGCCAGCAGTTTACGGACTAGCGGGAACAATGAGCAGTTCTTC | CASSLRTSGNNEQFF
TRBJ2-7 | TRBV6-1 | TRBD1 | . | TGTGCCAGCAACCGACAGGGCCCCTACGAGCAGTACTTC | CASNRQGPYEQYF
TRBJ2-5 | TRBV6-5 | TRBD2 | once | TGTGCCAGCAGTTACGGCGGGAGAAGGGAGACCCAGTACTTC | CASSYGGRRETQYF
TRBJ2-5 | TRBV27 | TRBD2 | . | TGTGCCAGCAGTTTATTAGCGGGGGAAGGGACCCAGTACTTC | CASSLLAGEGTQYF
TRBJ2-1 | TRBV18 | . | few | TGTGCCAGCTCACTGGCGGAACATGAGCAGTTCTTC | CASSLAEHEQFF
TRBJ1-1 | TRBV18 | . | few | TGTGCCAGCTCACCACATCCCCGAGTCGAAGCTTTCTTT | CASSPHPRVEAFF
TRBJ2-2 | TRBV5-5 | . | . | TGTGCCAGCAGCAGACAAGGGGAGCTGTTTTTT | CASSRQGELFF
TRBJ2-7 | TRBV29-1 | TRBD2 | few | TGCAGCGGTCTAGCGGGGGACTACGAGCAGTACTTC | CSGLAGDYEQYF
TRBJ2-3 | TRBV2 | . | few | TGTGCCAGCAGCCTCAACCCCCTAGCCGGTGATACGCAGTATTTT | CASSLNPLAGDTQYF
TRBJ2-1 | TRBV7-9 | TRBD1 | . | TGTGCCAGCAGCTTGAGGGGGCGGGTGGGGTATAATGAGCAGTTCTTC | CASSLRGRVGYNEQFF
TRBJ1-1 | TRBV4-2 | . | . | TGTGCCAGCACCAAAGTCGGGGGCACTGAAGCTTTCTTT | CASTKVGGTEAFF
TRBJ1-2 | TRBV7-2 | . | . | TGTGCCAGCAGCGAAATGACAGTCTCTGAGGGCTACACCTTC | CASSEMTVSEGYTF
TRBJ2-3 | TRBV4-2 | TRBD2 | . | TGTGCCAGCAGCCTATTAGCGGGGGGGTACCCTAGAACTACAGATACGCAGTATTTT | CASSLLAGGYPRTTDTQYF
TRBJ2-1 | TRBV11-2 | TRBD2 | few | TGTGCCAGCAGCTTGGGACTAGCGGGTTGGAATGAGCAGTTCTTC | CASSLGLAGWNEQFF
TRBJ1-1 | TRBV6-5 | . | . | TGTGCCAGCAGTTACGAGAGGAGGACTGAAGCTTTCTTT | CASSYERRTEAFF
TRBJ1-2 | TRBV6-6 | TRBD1 | . | TGTGCCAGCAGTCCGGGACAGGGTGTACGGGGCTATGGCTACACCTTC | CASSPGQGVRGYGYTF
TRBJ2-3 | TRBV28 | . | few | TGTGCCAGCACCACCCTCAGGGGACGACGCACAGATACGCAGTATTTT | CASTTLRGRRTDTQYF
TRBJ1-2 | TRBV19 | . | . | TGTGCCAGTAGACCTACAGGGCGCTATGGCTACACCTTC | CASRPTGRYGYTF
TRBJ2-1 | TRBV7-6 | . | . | TGTGCCAGCAGCTTACTCTCCCTCCGGGATGAGCAGTTCTTC | CASSLLSLRDEQFF
TRBJ2-1 | TRBV5-1 | . | few | TGCGCCAGCAGCTTGGCGACGAGGAGCTCCTACAATGAGCAGTTCTTC | CASSLATRSSYNEQFF
TRBJ2-3 | TRBV7-3 | . | . | TGTGCCAGCAGCCTCCTCCCCATGGACTTAAACACAGATACGCAGTATTTT | CASSLLPMDLNTDTQYF
TRBJ2-1 | TRBV5-1 | TRBD2 | . | TGCGCCAGCAGCTTTCCGCGGGGGTTGCGGGGGGGCTTAGATGAGCAGTTCTTC | CASSFPRGLRGGLDEQFF
TRBJ1-2 | TRBV7-2 | . | . | TGTGCCAGCAGCTTAGTTAGCGGAAGGAACTATGGCTACACCTTC | CASSLVSGRNYGYTF
TRBJ2-1 | TRBV28 | TRBD2 | few | TGTGCCAGCAGTCCTAGCGGGAGGGTTAAAAATGAGCAGTTCTTC | CASSPSGRVKNEQFF
TRBJ1-3 | TRBV9 | . | few | TGTGCCAGCAGCTCCCCGGACAGCTCTGGAAACACCATATATTTT | CASSSPDSSGNTIYF
TRBJ2-1 | TRBV5-4 | TRBD2 | . | TGTGCCAGCAGAGATCTAGCGGGCCGCTCCTACAATGAGCAGTTCTTC | CASRDLAGRSYNEQFF
TRBJ2-2 | TRBV7-3 | . | . | TGTGCCAGCAGCCCACCTCACGCAGTGAACACCGGGGAGCTGTTTTTT | CASSPPHAVNTGELFF
TRBJ2-1 | TRBV7-2 | . | . | TGTGCCAGCAGCTTAGCCTACCAGCAGTTCTTC | CASSLAYQQFF
TRBJ2-1 | TRBV5-1 | TRBD2 | . | TGCGCCAGCAGCCCACCGGGACTAGCGGGGAGTACAACCTACAATGAGCAGTTCTTC | CASSPPGLAGSTTYNEQFF
TRBJ1-5 | TRBV2 | TRBD1 | . | TGTGCCAGCAGTGCCGGGACAGGGGGTCGAAGGCCCCAGCATTTT | CASSAGTGGRRPQHF
TRBJ2-7 | TRBV27 | TRBD1 | . | TGTGCCAGCAGTTCGGGGACAGGGGGCTACGAGCAGTACTTC | CASSSGTGGYEQYF
TRBJ2-2 | TRBV6-6 | . | few | TGTGCCAGCAGGGGGACATTCAACACCGGGGAGCTGTTTTTT | CASRGTFNTGELFF
TRBJ2-7 | TRBV19 | TRBD2 | . | TGTGCCAGTAGTGGGAGGACTAGCGGGAGTCCGGGAGAGCAGTACTTC | CASSGRTSGSPGEQYF
TRBJ2-1 | TRBV4-2 | TRBD2 | . | TGTGCCAGCAGCCAAGTACTAGCGGGGAGCCTAGGGTCCTACAATGAGCAGTTCTTC | CASSQVLAGSLGSYNEQFF
TRBJ1-5 | TRBV19 | . | few | TGTGCCAGTAGCCGTTGGACCGGGCGGGGGGGGAATCAGCCCCAGCATTTT | CASSRWTGRGGNQPQHF
TRBJ2-7 | TRBV2 | TRBD1 | . | TGTGCCAGCAGCTCCAGGCCGGGACAGAACTCCTACGAGCAGTACTTC | CASSSRPGQNSYEQYF
TRBJ2-7 | TRBV11-2 | TRBD2 | . | TGTGCCAGCAGCTCACCATTGGGGCTAGCGGGGGCCTCCTACGAGCAGTACTTC | CASSSPLGLAGASYEQYF
TRBJ2-3 | TRBV14 | TRBD2 | . | TGTGCCAGCAGCCAAGTTTTCAGCGGGGGCGGGGCAGATACGCAGTATTTT | CASSQVFSGGGADTQYF
TRBJ2-3 | TRBV11-2 | . | . | TGTGCCAGCAGCTTAGTTCTGGGACTCAGCACAGATACGCAGTATTTT | CASSLVLGLSTDTQYF
TRBJ2-5 | TRBV5-1 | TRBD2 | . | TGCGCCAGCAGCTTGCCCGGGGGGGAGACCCAGTACTTC | CASSLPGGETQYF
TRBJ1-1 | TRBV6-5 | . | . | TGTGCCAGCAGTTACTCGAGCGGGATGAACACTGAAGCTTTCTTT | CASSYSSGMNTEAFF
TRBJ2-1 | TRBV11-2 | TRBD2 | . | TGTGCCAGCAGCTTCGGGGGGAGCTCCTACAATGAGCAGTTCTTC | CASSFGGSSYNEQFF
TRBJ1-2 | TRBV7-2 | . | . | TGTGCCAGCCGCCCTCGAGGGATAGGGGGAGCTTATGGCTACACCTTC | CASRPRGIGGAYGYTF
TRBJ1-2 | TRBV6-5 | TRBD1 | . | TGTGCCAGCGGACAGGGGGCTTGGGGCTACACCTTC | CASGQGAWGYTF
TRBJ2-7 | TRBV6-5 | TRBD1 | . | TGTGCCAGCAGTCGGGGACAGACATCCTACGAGCAGTACTTC | CASSRGQTSYEQYF
TRBJ1-1 | TRBV6-6 | . | . | TGTGCCAGCAGCCGCAGGGGCGGAATGAACACTGAAGCTTTCTTT | CASSRRGGMNTEAFF
TRBJ1-2 | TRBV7-9 | . | once | TGTGCCAGCAGCTTAGCGTTGGCCTATGGCTACACCTTC | CASSLALAYGYTF
TRBJ1-3 | TRBV5-4 | . | few | TGTGCCAGCAGCTTGGTGGTGGGTTGGAGAGGAAACACCATATATTTT | CASSLVVGWRGNTIYF
TRBJ2-7 | TRBV4-2 | TRBD2 | few | TGTGCCAGCAGCCTCCGGACTAGCGGGAACACCTACGAGCAGTACTTC | CASSLRTSGNTYEQYF
TRBJ2-7 | TRBV6-6 | TRBD2 | . | TGTGCCAGCACCCTACAAGCGGGATTCGGCTACGAGCAGTACTTC | CASTLQAGFGYEQYF
TRBJ2-7 | TRBV10-3 | . | . | TGTGCCATCAGTGAGGGGAGATACTCCTACGAGCAGTACTTC | CAISEGRYSYEQYF
TRBJ2-1 | TRBV7-3 | TRBD2 | . | TGTGCCAGCAGCCGTAGCGGGAGTGCCTACAATGAGCAGTTCTTC | CASSRSGSAYNEQFF